This TCR beta chain derives from a study of blood T cell repertoires in COVID-19. CDR1 and CDR2 from the germline V gene are MNHEY and SVGAGI. J was trimmed by 2 bases and V by 8 bases; bases with no gene match: 7. This CDR3 is 14 amino acids long. Here immunoSEQ multiplex PCR was the method, and the copy in TCRdb shows in-frame clones only, minus some. Among roughly 310,000 clones listed, roughly 88% were seen once. This chain joins TRBV6-5 and TRBJ1-1, with 8 bases matching TRBD1. The receptor comes from a woman aged 45-65 years with active or convalescent COVID-19. The sequenced material came from peripheral blood. For the CDR3, the DNA is TGTGCCAGCCAACCGGACAGGGTAAACACTGAAGCTTTCTTT. This translates into CASQPDRVNTEAFF.